Below, 25 T cell receptor beta chains from the same sample are listed, as sequenced in a study of OX40 agonist ivuxolimab in advanced cancers. Here immunoSEQ multiplex PCR was the method, and the copy in TCRdb shows in-frame clones only, minus some. The sample has approximately 51,000 clones; 65% to 85% are singletons. Sequences were derived from CD4+ or CD8+ T cells sorted from blood, sampled in a trial of the OX40 agonist ivuxolimab. These receptor sequences come from an adult with an advanced solid tumor such as melanoma, head and neck, liver or kidney cancer.

The J gene is TRBJ2-7, the V gene TRBV7-2; 10 nucleotides align to TRBD1. This CDR3 spans 16 amino acids. The V gene end was trimmed by 5 bases and the J gene end by 6 bases; junction bases not matched to a gene: 13. Germline-derived CDR1 and CDR2 are SGHTA and FQGNSA. CDR3 nucleotide sequence: TGTGCCAGCAGCGGAAGAAACCGGGACAGGGGTGTCGAGCAGTACTTC. Protein sequence: CASSGRNRDRGVEQYF.

The J gene is TRBJ2-5, the V gene TRBV5-6, with 11 bases that match TRBD1. With V trimmed by 3 bases and J by 4 bases, 5 bases remained unmatched. CDR1 is SGHDT and CDR2 is YYEEEE in the germline V gene. The CDR3 is 15 residues long. CDR3 sequence (DNA): TGTGCCAGCAGCTCCGGGACAGGGGGGTCAGAGACCCAGTACTTC. Residues: CASSSGTGGSETQYF.

The chain is built from TRBV27 and TRBJ2-2; 10 bases are a match to TRBD1. J was trimmed by 5 bases and V by 6 bases; bases with no gene match: 6. Germline assignment: CDR1 MNHEY and CDR2 SMNVEV (reference sequence). The CDR3 extends over 15 amino acids. CDR3 protein: CASRLGQGETGELFF. The CDR3 DNA is TGTGCCAGCAGACTAGGACAGGGGGAAACCGGGGAGCTGTTTTTT.

J is TRBJ1-6 and V is TRBV10-3, with D perhaps matching TRBD1 (5 bases). The V gene's germline CDR1 is ENHRY and CDR2 SYGVKD. The V gene lost 6 bases and the J gene lost 0 bases, with 6 bases spanning the gap. This CDR3 contains 14 residues. The CDR3 nucleotides are TGTGCCATCAGAACAGGCTCCTATAATTCACCCCTCCACTTT. This codes for CAIRTGSYNSPLHF.

V is TRBV7-9 and J is TRBJ2-5; D unresolved. This CDR3 has 19 residues. Per germline, CDR1 SEHNR and CDR2 FQNEAQ (reference sequence). The V end was cut by 4 bases, the J end by 1 base, with 25 bases between. DNA for the CDR3: TGTGCCAGCAGCTCGTCTGTCGTTTCCCCAGGCGGCCTCCAAGAGACCCAGTACTTC. It is translated as CASSSSVVSPGGLQETQYF.

The rearrangement uses TRBV7-9 and TRBJ2-5; 8 positions match TRBD2. Germline trimming cut 8 bases from V and 5 bases from J; bases unmatched to any gene: 7. This CDR3 contains 13 residues. CDR1 and CDR2 from the germline V gene are SEHNR and FQNEAQ (reference sequence). The CDR3 sequence: CASSAGGSETQYF. DNA for the CDR3: TGTGCCAGCTCGGCGGGAGGTAGCGAGACCCAGTACTTC.

The chain recombines TRBV28 with TRBJ2-1; TRBD2 matches at 8 bases. The CDR3 is 15 amino acids. Germline V CDR1 and CDR2: MDHEN, SYDVKM. V gave up 3 bases and J gave up 3 bases; unmatched junction bases: 4. The CDR3 DNA reads TGTGCCAGCAGTTTTACTAGCGGAGTCTACAATGAGCAGTTCTTC. It is translated as CASSFTSGVYNEQFF.

The chain has TRBV7-2 and TRBJ2-7; D is possibly TRBD1 or TRBD2 (5 bases each). Trimming pared 3 bases from V and 5 bases from J, leaving 14 bases between. The CDR3 is 14 residues long. Germline assignment: CDR1 SGHTA and CDR2 FQGNSA. The CDR3 sequence is CASSFMRGPNEQYF. The DNA of the CDR3 is TGTGCCAGCAGCTTTATGAGGGGCCCTAACGAGCAGTACTTC.

The chain uses TRBV5-1 and TRBJ2-1; a weak D match, TRBD1 (6 bases). This CDR3 has 15 residues. V lost 0 bases and J 2 bases, leaving 9 bases between the germline ends. Germline V lookup: CDR1 SGHRS, CDR2 YFSETQ. The CDR3 is CASSLERQAYNEQFF. The CDR3 DNA sequence: TGCGCCAGCAGCTTGGAAAGACAGGCCTACAATGAGCAGTTCTTC.

V usage is TRBV7-2 and J usage is TRBJ2-2; 13 bases map to TRBD2. The junction had 9 bases not matched to a gene; V was cut back by 5 bases and J by 6 bases. The CDR3 totals 17 residues. The V gene's germline CDR1 is SGHTA and CDR2 FQGNSA. The CDR3 region has the DNA TGTGCCAGCAGCGGTCGGACTAGCGGGAGTGGTTCCGGGGAGCTGTTTTTT. This encodes CASSGRTSGSGSGELFF. Using reference TRBV7-2 and TRBJ2-2 for the parts outside the CDR3, the full variable domain is GAGVSQSPSNKVTEKGKDVELRCDPISGHTALYWYRQSLGQGLEFLIYFQGNSAPDKSGLPSDRFSAERTGGSVSTLTIQRTQQEDSAVYLCASSGRTSGSGSGELFFGEGSRLTVL.

This sequence joins TRBV4-1 and TRBJ1-1; TRBD1 is a possible D gene (6 bases). The CDR3 covers 14 residues. With 5 bases removed from V and 0 bases from J, the gap between germline ends came to 10 bases. In germline, CDR1 is MGHRA, CDR2 YSYEKL. For the CDR3, the DNA is TGCGCCAGCAGCACGGGGGACATGAACACTGAAGCTTTCTTT. Its protein is CASSTGDMNTEAFF.

This chain uses TRBV14 with TRBJ2-5; no reliable D call. Germline V lookup: CDR1 SGHDN, CDR2 FVKESK. V was shortened by 2 bases and J by 3 bases, with 7 bases between the two germline ends. CDR3 length: 13 residues. The CDR3 sequence: CASSQRLEETQYF. CDR3 nucleotides: TGTGCCAGCAGCCAAAGGCTGGAAGAGACCCAGTACTTC.

The rearrangement joins TRBV2 to TRBJ1-4; tentative D call: TRBD1 (6 bases). Germline assignment: CDR1 SNHLY and CDR2 FYNNEI. V shed 10 bases and J shed 8 bases, with 17 bases lying between them. This CDR3 is 13 amino acids long. The CDR3, as DNA: TGTGCCATCAAGGGGGGGGACCGCGAAAAACTGTTTTTT. This gives the protein CAIKGGDREKLFF.

The chain couples TRBV18 to TRBJ2-5; D gene ambiguous. Per germline, CDR1 KGHSH and CDR2 LQKENI. This CDR3 is 15 amino acids long. The V end lost 0 bases, the J end lost 1 base, and 9 bases lay between the germline ends. The chain's CDR3 is CASSPPRQIQETQYF. CDR3 bases: TGTGCCAGCTCACCACCGAGGCAGATCCAAGAGACCCAGTACTTC.

This clone has only one observation. The chain uses TRBV15 and TRBJ2-5, with unresolved D. Per the germline V gene, CDR1 is LNHNV and CDR2 is YYDKDF (reference sequence). V was trimmed by 4 bases and J by 4 bases, leaving 7 bases between them. CDR3 length: 12 residues. This CDR3 is CATSIVRETQYF. CDR3 bases: TGTGCCACCAGCATTGTCCGAGAGACCCAGTACTTC.

V usage is TRBV29-1 and J usage is TRBJ1-4, with 7 bases lining up with TRBD1. The germline V gene has CDR1 SQVTM and CDR2 ANQGSEA. CDR3 size: 14 residues. With 7 bases clipped from V and 7 bases from J, the junction kept 12 bases outside the gene matches. The CDR3 loop is CSAREGATGEKLFF. CDR3 nucleotides: TGCAGCGCCCGGGAGGGGGCGACGGGTGAAAAACTGTTTTTT.

The chain recombines TRBV27 with TRBJ1-5; D perhaps matches TRBD1 (5 bases). Trimming removed 5 bases from V and 11 bases from J, with 13 bases in between. The CDR3 length is 12 residues. CDR1 and CDR2 from the germline V gene are MNHEY and SMNVEV (reference sequence). CDR3 protein: CASSQSGGAQHF. Written as DNA, the CDR3 is TGTGCCAGCAGTCAGAGCGGGGGGGCCCAGCATTTT.

V gene TRBV7-3 combines with J gene TRBJ2-1; D is undetermined. The germline V gene has CDR1 SGHTA and CDR2 FQGTGA. Trimming left V 5 bases short and J 6 bases short, with 14 bases between. The CDR3 is made up of 14 amino acids. The CDR3 loop reads CASSPTRQVNEQFF. CDR3 bases: TGTGCCAGCAGCCCCACCCGGCAGGTCAATGAGCAGTTCTTC.

This chain links TRBV2 with TRBJ1-1; maybe TRBD1 (5 bases). CDR1 SNHLY and CDR2 FYNNEI come from the germline V gene. This CDR3 contains 15 residues. The V end was cut by 5 bases, the J end by 3 bases, with 16 bases between. Here the CDR3 DNA reads TGTGCCAGCAGTCGAATCGTAGGGGTAGACACTGAAGCTTTCTTT. This translates into CASSRIVGVDTEAFF.

This clone was recorded only once. This sequence joins TRBV6-4 and TRBJ2-5, with a weak D call TRBD1 (5 bases). CDR3 length: 13 amino acids. V was pared by 4 bases and J by 2 bases, with 8 bases between. Looked up from germline, CDR1 is MRHNA and CDR2 is SNTAGT. The CDR3 spells CASSVGPQETQYF. CDR3 in DNA: TGTGCCAGCAGTGTGGGGCCACAAGAGACCCAGTACTTC.

This rearrangement joins TRBV15 to TRBJ1-2; D gene unclear. The CDR3 is 16 amino acids. V shed 1 base and J shed 0 bases, with 12 bases lying between them. CDR1 LNHNV and CDR2 YYDKDF come from the germline V gene (reference sequence). The CDR3 region has the DNA TGTGCCACCAGCAGAGGGCAGGACTCTGCTAACTATGGCTACACCTTC. Residues: CATSRGQDSANYGYTF.

The chain joins TRBV19 to TRBJ2-3; D is undetermined. CDR1 and CDR2 from the germline V gene are LNHDA and SQIVND (reference sequence). Trimming removed 6 bases at V and 3 bases at J, with 10 bases between. The CDR3 is 13 residues long. The CDR3 bases are TGTGCCAGTAGGAACCTAAGAACAGATACGCAGTATTTT. Amino acid sequence: CASRNLRTDTQYF.

The chain employs TRBV19 and TRBJ2-7, with TRBD2 matching over 11 bases. The CDR3 runs to 15 residues. Trimming removed 7 bases from V and 1 base from J; junction bases left unmatched: 6. The germline V gene encodes CDR1 LNHDA and CDR2 SQIVND (reference sequence). This chain's CDR3 is CASTLGTSGSYEQYF. Here the CDR3 DNA reads TGTGCCAGTACCCTAGGGACTAGCGGATCCTACGAGCAGTACTTC.

The genes are TRBV11-3 and TRBJ2-1; 7 bases agree with TRBD2. Trimming at V came to 6 bases and at J to 4 bases, leaving 12 bases not matched to a gene. Germline V gene data show CDR1 as SGHNT and CDR2 as YENEEA. The CDR3 loop spans 16 amino acids. In DNA, the CDR3 is TGTGCCAGCAGTATGGCAGGACTAGGGGTTTACAATGAGCAGTTCTTC. This encodes CASSMAGLGVYNEQFF.

V gene TRBV5-6 combines with J gene TRBJ2-4; TRBD2 matches 15 bases. The CDR3 spans 19 residues. Germline CDR1 and CDR2: SGHDT and YYEEEE. V lost 6 bases, J lost 1 base, and 11 bases stayed unmatched. Written as DNA, the CDR3 is TGTGCCAGCACCCGCTTCGGGACTAGCGGGAGGAAGGCCAAAAACATTCAGTACTTC. Amino acids: CASTRFGTSGRKAKNIQYF.